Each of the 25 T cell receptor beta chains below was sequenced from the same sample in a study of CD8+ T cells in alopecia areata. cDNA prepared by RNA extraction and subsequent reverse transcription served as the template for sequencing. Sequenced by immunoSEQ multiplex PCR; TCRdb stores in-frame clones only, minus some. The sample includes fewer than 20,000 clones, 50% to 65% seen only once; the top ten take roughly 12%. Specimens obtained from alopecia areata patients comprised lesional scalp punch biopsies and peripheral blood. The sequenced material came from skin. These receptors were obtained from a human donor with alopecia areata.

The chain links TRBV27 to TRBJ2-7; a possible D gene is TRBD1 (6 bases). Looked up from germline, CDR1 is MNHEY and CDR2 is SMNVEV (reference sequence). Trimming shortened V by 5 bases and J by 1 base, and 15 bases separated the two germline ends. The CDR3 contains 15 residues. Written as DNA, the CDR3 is TGTGCCAGCAGTCCCGGGACATTCCTTTCCTACGAGCAGTACTTC. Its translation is CASSPGTFLSYEQYF.

CDR3 amino acids: CASSREVGQGQETQYF. CDR3 nucleotides: TGTGCCAGCAGCAGGGAGGTGGGACAGGGCCAAGAGACCCAGTACTTC. The chain uses TRBV5-4 and TRBJ2-5, with 9 bases aligning to TRBD1. The CDR3 consists of 16 residues. CDR1 is SGHNT, CDR2 YYREEE, per germline (reference sequence). Trimming removed 4 bases from V and 1 base from J; junction bases left unmatched: 8.

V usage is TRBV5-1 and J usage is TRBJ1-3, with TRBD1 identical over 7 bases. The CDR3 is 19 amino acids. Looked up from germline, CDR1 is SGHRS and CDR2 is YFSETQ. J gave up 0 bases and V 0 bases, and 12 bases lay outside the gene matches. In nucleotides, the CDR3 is TGCGCCAGCAGCTTGGCCCTAGGGGACAGCCCATCCTCTGGAAACACCATATATTTT. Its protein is CASSLALGDSPSSGNTIYF.

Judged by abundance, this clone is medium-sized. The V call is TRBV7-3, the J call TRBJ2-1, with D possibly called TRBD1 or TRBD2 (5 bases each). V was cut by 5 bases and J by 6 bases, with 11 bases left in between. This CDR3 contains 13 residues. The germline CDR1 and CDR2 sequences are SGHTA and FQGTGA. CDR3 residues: CASSHGAGNEQFF. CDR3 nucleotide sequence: TGTGCCAGCAGCCATGGGGCGGGCAATGAGCAGTTCTTC.

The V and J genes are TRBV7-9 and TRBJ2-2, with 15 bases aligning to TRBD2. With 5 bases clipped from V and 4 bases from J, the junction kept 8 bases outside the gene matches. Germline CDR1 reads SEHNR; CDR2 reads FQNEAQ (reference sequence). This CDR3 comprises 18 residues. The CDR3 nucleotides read TGTGCCAGCAGCCCTCGGACTAGCGGGAGGGCCCTCACCGGGGAGCTGTTTTTT. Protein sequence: CASSPRTSGRALTGELFF. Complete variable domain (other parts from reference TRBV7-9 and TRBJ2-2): DTGVSQNPRHKITKRGQNVTFRCDPISEHNRLYWYRQTLGQGPEFLTYFQNEAQLEKSRLLSDRFSAERPKGSFSTLEIQRTEQGDSAMYLCASSPRTSGRALTGELFFGEGSRLTVL.

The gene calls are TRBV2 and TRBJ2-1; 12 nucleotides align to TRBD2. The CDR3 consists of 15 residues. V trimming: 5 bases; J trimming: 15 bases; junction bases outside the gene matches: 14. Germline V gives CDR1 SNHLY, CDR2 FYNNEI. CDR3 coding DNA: TGTGCCAGCAGTTCTGAGCTAGCGGGAGGGCCCCCCCCGTTCTTC. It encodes CASSSELAGGPPPFF.

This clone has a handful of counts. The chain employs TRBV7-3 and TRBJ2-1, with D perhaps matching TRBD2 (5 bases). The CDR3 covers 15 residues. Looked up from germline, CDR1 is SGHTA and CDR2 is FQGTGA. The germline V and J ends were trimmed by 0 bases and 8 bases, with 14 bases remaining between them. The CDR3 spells CASSLTSRGMDEQFF. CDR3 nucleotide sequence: TGTGCCAGCAGCTTAACCTCCCGGGGAATGGATGAGCAGTTCTTC.

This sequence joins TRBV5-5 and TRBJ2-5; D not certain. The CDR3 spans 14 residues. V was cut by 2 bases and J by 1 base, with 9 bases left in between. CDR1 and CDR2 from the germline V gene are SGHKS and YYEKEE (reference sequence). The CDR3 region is CASSFFSVQETQYF. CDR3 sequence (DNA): TGTGCCAGCAGCTTCTTTTCAGTCCAAGAGACCCAGTACTTC. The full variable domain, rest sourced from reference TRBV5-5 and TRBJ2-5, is DAGVTQSPTHLIKTRGQQVTLRCSPISGHKSVSWYQQVLGQGPQFIFQYYEKEERGRGNFPDRFSARQFPNYSSELNVNALLLGDSALYLCASSFFSVQETQYFGPGTRLLVL.

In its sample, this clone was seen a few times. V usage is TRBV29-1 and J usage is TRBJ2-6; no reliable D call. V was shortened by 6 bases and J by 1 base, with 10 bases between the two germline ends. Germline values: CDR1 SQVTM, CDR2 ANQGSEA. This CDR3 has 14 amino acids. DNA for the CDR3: TGCAGCGTCCATCCCCGTTCTGGGGCCAACGTCCTGACTTTC. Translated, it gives CSVHPRSGANVLTF.

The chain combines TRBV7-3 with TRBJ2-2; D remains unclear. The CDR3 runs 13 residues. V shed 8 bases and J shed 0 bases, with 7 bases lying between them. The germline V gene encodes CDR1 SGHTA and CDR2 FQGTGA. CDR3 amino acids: CASASSNTGELFF. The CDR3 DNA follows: TGTGCCAGCGCCTCGTCGAACACCGGGGAGCTGTTTTTT.

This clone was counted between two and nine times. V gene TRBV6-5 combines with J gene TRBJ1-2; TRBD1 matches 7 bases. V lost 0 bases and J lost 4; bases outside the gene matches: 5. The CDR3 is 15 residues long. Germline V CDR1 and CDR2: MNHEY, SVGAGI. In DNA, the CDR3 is TGTGCCAGCAGTTACTCGAAGACAGGGAGCTATGGCTACACCTTC. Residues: CASSYSKTGSYGYTF.

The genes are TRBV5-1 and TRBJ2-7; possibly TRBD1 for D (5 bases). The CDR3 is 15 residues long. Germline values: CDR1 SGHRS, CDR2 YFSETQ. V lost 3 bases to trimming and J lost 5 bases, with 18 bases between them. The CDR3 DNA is TGCGCCAGCAGCTCCCGCCCAGGGTCCGTCAACGAGCAGTACTTC. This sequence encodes CASSSRPGSVNEQYF.

CDR3 in amino acids: CASSLAPPNTEAFF. As DNA, the CDR3 is TGCGCCAGCAGCTTGGCGCCTCCGAACACTGAAGCTTTCTTT. The V gene is TRBV5-1, the J gene TRBJ1-1; D is unresolved. The germline gives CDR1 SGHRS, CDR2 YFSETQ. The CDR3 runs 14 residues. Trimming removed 0 bases at V and 1 base at J, with 7 bases between.

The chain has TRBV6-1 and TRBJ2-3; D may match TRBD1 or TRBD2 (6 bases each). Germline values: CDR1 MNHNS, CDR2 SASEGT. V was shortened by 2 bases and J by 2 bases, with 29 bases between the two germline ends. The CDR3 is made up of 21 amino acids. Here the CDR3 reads CASSERGFRGDGTADTDTQYF. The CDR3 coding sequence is TGTGCCAGCAGTGAAAGGGGATTTAGGGGGGATGGGACGGCCGACACAGATACGCAGTATTTT.

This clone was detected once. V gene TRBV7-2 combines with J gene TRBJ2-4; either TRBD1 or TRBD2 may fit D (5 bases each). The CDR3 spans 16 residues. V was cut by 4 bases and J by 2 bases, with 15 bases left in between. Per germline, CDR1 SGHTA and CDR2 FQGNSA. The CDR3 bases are TGTGCCAGCAGCTCCGGGGCCGGGGCGTCCAAAAACATTCAGTACTTC. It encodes CASSSGAGASKNIQYF.

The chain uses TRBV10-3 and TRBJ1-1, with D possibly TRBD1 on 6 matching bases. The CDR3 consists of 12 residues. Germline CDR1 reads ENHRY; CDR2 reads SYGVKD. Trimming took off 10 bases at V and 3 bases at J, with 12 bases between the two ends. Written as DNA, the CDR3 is TGTGCCAGTCAGGGGTGGGACACTGAAGCTTTCTTT. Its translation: CASQGWDTEAFF.

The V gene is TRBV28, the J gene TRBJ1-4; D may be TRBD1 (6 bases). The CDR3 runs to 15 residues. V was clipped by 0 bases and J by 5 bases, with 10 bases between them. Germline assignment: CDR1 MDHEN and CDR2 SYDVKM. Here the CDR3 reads CASSLWGGQNEKLFF. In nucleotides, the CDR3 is TGTGCCAGCAGTTTATGGGGGGGGCAGAATGAAAAACTGTTTTTT. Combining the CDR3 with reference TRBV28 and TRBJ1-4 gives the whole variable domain DVKVTQSSRYLVKRTGEKVFLECVQDMDHENMFWYRQDPGLGLRLIYFSYDVKMKEKGDIPEGYSVSREKKERFSLILESASTNQTSMYLCASSLWGGQNEKLFFGSGTQLSVL.

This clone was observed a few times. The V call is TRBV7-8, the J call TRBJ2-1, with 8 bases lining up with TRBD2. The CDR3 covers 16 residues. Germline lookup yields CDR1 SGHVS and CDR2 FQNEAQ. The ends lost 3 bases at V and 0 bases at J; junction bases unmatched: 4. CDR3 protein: CASSFQTSGSYNEQFF. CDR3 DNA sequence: TGTGCCAGCAGCTTCCAAACTAGCGGCTCCTACAATGAGCAGTTCTTC.

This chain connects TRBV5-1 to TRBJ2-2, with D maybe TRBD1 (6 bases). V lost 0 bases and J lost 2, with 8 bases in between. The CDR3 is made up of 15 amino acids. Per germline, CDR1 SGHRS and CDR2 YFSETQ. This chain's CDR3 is CASSLEQGNTGELFF. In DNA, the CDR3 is TGCGCCAGCAGCTTGGAACAGGGTAACACCGGGGAGCTGTTTTTT.

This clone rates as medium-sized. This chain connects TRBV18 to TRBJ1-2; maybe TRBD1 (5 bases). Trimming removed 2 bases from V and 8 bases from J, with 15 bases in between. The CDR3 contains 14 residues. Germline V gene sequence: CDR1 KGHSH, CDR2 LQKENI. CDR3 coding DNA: TGTGCCAGCTCACCAGCTGGGGGTGACAAGGGCTACACCTTC. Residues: CASSPAGGDKGYTF.

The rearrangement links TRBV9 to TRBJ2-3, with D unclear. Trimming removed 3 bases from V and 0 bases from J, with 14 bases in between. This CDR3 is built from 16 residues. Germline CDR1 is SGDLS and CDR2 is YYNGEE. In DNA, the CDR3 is TGTGCCAGCAGCGGCCGACTTGATGCTAGCACAGATACGCAGTATTTT. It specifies CASSGRLDASTDTQYF.

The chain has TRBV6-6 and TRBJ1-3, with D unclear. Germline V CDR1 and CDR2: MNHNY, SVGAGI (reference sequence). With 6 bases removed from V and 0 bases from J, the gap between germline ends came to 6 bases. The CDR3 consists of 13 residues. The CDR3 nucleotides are TGTGCCAGCAGATCCCCCTCTGGAAACACCATATATTTT. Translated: CASRSPSGNTIYF.

This chain's CDR3 is CATQTGISGNTIYF. Written as DNA, the CDR3 is TGTGCCACTCAGACAGGAATCTCTGGAAACACCATATATTTT. The V and J genes are TRBV6-6 and TRBJ1-3; possible D gene TRBD1, 6 bases. This CDR3 is 14 amino acids long. Germline V gives CDR1 MNHNY, CDR2 SVGAGI (reference sequence). V was cut by 10 bases and J by 0 bases, with 13 bases left in between.

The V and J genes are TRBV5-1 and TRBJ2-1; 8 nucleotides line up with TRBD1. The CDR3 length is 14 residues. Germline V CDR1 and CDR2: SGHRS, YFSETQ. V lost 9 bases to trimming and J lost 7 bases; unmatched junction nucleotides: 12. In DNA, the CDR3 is TGCGCCACCAACCTAGGACAGGGAATAAATGAGCAGTTCTTC. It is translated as CATNLGQGINEQFF.

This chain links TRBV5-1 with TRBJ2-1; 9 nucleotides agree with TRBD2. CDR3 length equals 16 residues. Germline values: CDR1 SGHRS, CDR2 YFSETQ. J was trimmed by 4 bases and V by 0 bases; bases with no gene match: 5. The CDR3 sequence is CASSLGRREGYNEQFF. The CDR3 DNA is TGCGCCAGCAGCTTGGGGCGGCGGGAGGGGTACAATGAGCAGTTCTTC.